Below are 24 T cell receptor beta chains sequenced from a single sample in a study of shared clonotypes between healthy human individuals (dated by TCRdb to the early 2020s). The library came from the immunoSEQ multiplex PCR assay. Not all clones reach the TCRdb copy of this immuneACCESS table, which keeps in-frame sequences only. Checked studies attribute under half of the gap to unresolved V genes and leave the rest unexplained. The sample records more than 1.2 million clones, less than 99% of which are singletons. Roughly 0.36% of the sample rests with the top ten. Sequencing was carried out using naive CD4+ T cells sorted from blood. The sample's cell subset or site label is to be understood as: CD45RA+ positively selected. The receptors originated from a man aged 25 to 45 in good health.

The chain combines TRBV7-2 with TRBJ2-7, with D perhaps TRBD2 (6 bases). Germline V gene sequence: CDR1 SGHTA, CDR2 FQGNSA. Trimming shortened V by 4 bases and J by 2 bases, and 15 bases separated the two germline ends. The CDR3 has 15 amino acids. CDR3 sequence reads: CASSSPGLSPYEQYF. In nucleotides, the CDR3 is TGTGCCAGCAGCTCTCCGGGACTCAGCCCCTACGAGCAGTACTTC.

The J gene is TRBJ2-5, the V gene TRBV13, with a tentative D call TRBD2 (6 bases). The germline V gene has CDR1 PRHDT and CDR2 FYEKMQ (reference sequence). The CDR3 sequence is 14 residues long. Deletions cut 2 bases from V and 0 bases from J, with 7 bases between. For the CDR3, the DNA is TGTGCCAGCAGCTTATGGACTAACCAAGAGACCCAGTACTTC. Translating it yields CASSLWTNQETQYF.

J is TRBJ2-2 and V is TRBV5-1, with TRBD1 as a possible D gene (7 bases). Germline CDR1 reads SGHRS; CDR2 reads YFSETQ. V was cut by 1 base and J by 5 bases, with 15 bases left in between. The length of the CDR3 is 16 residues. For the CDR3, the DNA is TGCGCCAGCAGCTTGTACTCAGGGGGAGGTACCGGGGAGCTGTTTTTT. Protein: CASSLYSGGGTGELFF.

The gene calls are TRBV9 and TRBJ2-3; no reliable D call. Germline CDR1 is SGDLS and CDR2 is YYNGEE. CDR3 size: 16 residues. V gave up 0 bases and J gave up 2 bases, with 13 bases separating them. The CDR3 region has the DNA TGTGCCAGCAGCGTAGTAAGAGATCCGTACACAGATACGCAGTATTTT. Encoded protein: CASSVVRDPYTDTQYF.

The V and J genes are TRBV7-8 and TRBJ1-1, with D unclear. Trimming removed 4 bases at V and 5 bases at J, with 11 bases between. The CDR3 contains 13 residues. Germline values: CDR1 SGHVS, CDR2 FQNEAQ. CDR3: CASSSRAVTEAFF. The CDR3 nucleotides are TGTGCCAGCAGCTCTCGGGCGGTGACTGAAGCTTTCTTT.

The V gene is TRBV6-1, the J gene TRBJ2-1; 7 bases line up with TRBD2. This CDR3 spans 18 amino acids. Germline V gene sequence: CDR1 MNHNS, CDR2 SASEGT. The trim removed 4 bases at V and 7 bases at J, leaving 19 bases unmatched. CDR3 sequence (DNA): TGTGCCAGCAGTGTTCGAAGACGAGCGGGATCTGGTTGGAATGAGCAGTTCTTC. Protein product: CASSVRRRAGSGWNEQFF.

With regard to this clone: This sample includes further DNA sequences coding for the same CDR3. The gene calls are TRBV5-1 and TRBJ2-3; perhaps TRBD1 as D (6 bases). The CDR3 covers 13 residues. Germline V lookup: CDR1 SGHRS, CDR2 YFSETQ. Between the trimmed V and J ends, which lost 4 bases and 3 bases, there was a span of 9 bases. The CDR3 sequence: CASSTQGTDTQYF. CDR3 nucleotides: TGCGCCAGCAGCACCCAGGGGACAGATACGCAGTATTTT.

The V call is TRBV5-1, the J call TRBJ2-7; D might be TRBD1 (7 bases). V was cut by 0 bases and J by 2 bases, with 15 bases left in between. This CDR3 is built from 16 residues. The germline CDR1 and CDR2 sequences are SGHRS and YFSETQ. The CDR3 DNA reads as TGCGCCAGCAGCTTGGCCGCAGGGGGGCAAACCTACGAGCAGTACTTC. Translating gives CASSLAAGGQTYEQYF.

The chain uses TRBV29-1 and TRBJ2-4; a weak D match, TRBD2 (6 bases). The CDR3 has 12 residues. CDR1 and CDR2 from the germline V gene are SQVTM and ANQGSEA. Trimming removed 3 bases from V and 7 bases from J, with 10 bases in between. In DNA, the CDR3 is TGCAGCGTTGACTCAGGGAGGAACATTCAGTACTTC. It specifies CSVDSGRNIQYF.

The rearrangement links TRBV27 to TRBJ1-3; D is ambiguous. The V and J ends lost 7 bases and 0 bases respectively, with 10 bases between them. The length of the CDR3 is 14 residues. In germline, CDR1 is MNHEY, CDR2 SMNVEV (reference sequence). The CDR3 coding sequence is TGTGCCAGCAAAGAGGCCCTCTCTGGAAACACCATATATTTT. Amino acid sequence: CASKEALSGNTIYF.

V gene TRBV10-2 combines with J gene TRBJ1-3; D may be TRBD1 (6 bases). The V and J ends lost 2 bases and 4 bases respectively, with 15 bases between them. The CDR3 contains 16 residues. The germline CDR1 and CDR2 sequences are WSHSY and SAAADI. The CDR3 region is CASSERGMVSGNTIYF. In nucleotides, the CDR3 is TGCGCCAGCAGTGAGAGGGGGATGGTGTCGGGAAACACCATATATTTT.

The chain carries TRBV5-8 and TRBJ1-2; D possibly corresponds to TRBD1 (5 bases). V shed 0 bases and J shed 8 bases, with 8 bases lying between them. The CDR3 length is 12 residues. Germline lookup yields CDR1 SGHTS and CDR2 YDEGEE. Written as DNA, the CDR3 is TGTGCCAGCAGCTTGGAGAGGGGAGGCTACACCTTC. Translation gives CASSLERGGYTF. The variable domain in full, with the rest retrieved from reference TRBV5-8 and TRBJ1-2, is EAGVTQSPTHLIKTRGQQATLRCSPISGHTSVYWYQQALGLGLQFLLWYDEGEERNRGNFPPRFSGRQFPNYSSELNVNALELEDSALYLCASSLERGGYTFGSGTRLTVV.

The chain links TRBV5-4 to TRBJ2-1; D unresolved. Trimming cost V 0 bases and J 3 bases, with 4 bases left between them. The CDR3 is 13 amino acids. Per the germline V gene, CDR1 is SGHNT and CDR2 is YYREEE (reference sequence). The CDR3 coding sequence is TGTGCCAGCAGCTTGGACGGCTACAATGAGCAGTTCTTC. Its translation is CASSLDGYNEQFF.

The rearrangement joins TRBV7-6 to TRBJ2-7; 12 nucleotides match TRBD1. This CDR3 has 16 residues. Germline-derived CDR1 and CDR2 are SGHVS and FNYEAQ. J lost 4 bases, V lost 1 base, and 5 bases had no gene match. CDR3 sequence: CASSLGGTGGRYEQYF. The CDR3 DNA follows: TGTGCCAGCAGCTTAGGGGGGACAGGGGGCAGGTACGAGCAGTACTTC.

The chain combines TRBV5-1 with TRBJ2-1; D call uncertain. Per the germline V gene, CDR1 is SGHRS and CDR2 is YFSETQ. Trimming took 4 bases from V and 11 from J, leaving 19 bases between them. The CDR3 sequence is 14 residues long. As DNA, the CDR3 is TGCGCCAGCAGCCTCTCAGCCGATCCACCCCAGCAGTTCTTC. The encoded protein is CASSLSADPPQQFF.

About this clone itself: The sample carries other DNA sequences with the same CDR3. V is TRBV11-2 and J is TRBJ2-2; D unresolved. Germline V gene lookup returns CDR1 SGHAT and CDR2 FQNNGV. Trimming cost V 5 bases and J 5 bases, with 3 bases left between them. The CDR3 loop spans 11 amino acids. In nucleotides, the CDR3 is TGTGCCAGCAGCCGGACCGGGGAGCTGTTTTTT. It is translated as CASSRTGELFF.

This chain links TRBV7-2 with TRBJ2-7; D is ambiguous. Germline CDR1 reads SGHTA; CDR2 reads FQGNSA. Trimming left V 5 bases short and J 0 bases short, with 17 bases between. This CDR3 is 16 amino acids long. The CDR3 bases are TGTGCCAGCAGCCTGCAGTCCCTCGGCACCTCCTACGAGCAGTACTTC. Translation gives CASSLQSLGTSYEQYF.

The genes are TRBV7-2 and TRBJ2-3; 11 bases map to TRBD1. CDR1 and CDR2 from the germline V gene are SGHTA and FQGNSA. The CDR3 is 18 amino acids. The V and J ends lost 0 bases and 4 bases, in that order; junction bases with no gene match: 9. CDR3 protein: CASSLAGTGGIAADTQYF. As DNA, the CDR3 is TGTGCCAGCAGCTTAGCGGGGACAGGGGGAATTGCGGCAGATACGCAGTATTTT.

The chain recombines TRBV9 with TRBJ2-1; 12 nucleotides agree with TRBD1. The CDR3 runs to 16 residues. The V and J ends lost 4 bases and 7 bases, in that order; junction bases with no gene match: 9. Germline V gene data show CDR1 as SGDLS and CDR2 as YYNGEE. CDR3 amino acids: CASSPPRGQGANEQFF. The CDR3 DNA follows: TGTGCCAGCAGCCCCCCTAGGGGACAGGGGGCGAATGAGCAGTTCTTC.

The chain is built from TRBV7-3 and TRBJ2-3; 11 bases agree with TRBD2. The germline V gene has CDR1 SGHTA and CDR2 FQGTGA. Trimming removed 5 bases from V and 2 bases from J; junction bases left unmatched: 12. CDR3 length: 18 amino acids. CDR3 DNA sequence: TGTGCCAGCAGCCTAAAGAGGACTAGCGGGCTCATCACAGATACGCAGTATTTT. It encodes CASSLKRTSGLITDTQYF.

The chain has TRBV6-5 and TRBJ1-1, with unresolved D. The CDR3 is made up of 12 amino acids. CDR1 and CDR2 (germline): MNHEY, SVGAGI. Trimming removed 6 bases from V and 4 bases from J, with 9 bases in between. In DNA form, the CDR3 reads TGTGCCAGCAGCCGCCACGGCACTGAAGCTTTCTTT. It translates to CASSRHGTEAFF.

The CDR3 sequence: CASSLAAYQETQYF. Here the CDR3 DNA reads TGTGCCAGCAGCTTAGCAGCGTACCAAGAGACCCAGTACTTC. The rearrangement joins TRBV7-9 to TRBJ2-5; D is unresolved. The length of the CDR3 is 14 residues. CDR1 SEHNR and CDR2 FQNEAQ come from the germline V gene (reference sequence). V was pared by 0 bases and J by 0 bases, with 5 bases between. Looking up the rest from reference TRBV7-9 and TRBJ2-5 gives the full variable domain: DTGVSQNPRHKITKRGQNVTFRCDPISEHNRLYWYRQTLGQGPEFLTYFQNEAQLEKSRLLSDRFSAERPKGSFSTLEIQRTEQGDSAMYLCASSLAAYQETQYFGPGTRLLVL.

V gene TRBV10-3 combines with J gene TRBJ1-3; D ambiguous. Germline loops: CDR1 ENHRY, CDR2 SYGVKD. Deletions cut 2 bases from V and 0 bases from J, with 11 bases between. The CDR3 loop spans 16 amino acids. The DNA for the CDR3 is TGTGCCATCAGTGAGGTATCGGTCCCCTCTGGAAACACCATATATTTT. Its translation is CAISEVSVPSGNTIYF.

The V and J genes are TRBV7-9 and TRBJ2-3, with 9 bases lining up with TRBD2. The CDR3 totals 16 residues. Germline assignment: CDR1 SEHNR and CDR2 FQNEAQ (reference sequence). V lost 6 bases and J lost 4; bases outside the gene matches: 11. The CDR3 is CASSPYSGSVADTQYF. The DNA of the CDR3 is TGTGCCAGCAGTCCCTATAGCGGGAGTGTCGCAGATACGCAGTATTTT.